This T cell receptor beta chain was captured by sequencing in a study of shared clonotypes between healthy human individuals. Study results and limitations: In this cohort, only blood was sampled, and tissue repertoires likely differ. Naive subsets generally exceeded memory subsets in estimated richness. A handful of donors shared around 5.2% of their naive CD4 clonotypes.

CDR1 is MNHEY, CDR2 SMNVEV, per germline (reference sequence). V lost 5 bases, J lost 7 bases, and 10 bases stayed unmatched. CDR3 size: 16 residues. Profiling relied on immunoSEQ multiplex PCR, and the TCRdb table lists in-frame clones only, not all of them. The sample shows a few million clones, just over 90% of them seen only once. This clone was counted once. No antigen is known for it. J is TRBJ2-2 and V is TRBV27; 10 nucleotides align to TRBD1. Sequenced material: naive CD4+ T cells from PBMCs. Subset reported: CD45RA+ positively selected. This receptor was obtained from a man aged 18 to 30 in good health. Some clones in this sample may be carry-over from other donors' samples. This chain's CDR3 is CASSPQGDRGNGELFF. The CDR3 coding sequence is TGTGCCAGCAGTCCCCAGGGGGACAGGGGAAACGGGGAGCTGTTTTTT.